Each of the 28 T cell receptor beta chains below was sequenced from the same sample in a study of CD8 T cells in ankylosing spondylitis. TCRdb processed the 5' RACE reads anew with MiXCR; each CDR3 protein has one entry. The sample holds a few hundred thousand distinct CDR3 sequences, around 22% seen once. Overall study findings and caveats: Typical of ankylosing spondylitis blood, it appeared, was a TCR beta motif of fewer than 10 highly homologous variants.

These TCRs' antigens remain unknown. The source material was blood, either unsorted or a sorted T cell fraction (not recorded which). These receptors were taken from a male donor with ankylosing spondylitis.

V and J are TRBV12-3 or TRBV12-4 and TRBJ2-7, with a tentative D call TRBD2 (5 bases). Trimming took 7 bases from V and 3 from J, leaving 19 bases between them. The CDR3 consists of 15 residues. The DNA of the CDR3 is TGTGCCAGCACCCGTGGACCGGGAAGGAACTACGAGCAGTACTTC. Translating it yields CASTRGPGRNYEQYF.

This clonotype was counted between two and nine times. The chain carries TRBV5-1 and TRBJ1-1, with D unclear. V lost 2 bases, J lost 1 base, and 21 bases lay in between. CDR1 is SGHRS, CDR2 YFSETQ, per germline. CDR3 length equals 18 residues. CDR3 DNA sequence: TGCGCCAGCAGCTTCCGTTCGGTGGGGAAGAACCCGAACACTGAAGCTTTCTTT. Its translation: CASSFRSVGKNPNTEAFF. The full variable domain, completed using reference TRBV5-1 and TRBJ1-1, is KAGVTQTPRYLIKTRGQQVTLSCSPISGHRSVSWYQQTPGQGLQFLFEYFSETQRNKGNFPGRFSGRQFSNSRSEMNVSTLELGDSALYLCASSFRSVGKNPNTEAFFGQGTRLTVV.

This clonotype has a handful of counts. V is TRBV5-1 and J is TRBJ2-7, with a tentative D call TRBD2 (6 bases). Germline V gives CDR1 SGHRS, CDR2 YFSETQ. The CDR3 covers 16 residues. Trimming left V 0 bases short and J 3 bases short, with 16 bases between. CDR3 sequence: CASSLALASDNYEQYF. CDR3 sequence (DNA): TGCGCCAGCAGCTTGGCTTTGGCTAGCGATAACTACGAGCAGTACTTC.

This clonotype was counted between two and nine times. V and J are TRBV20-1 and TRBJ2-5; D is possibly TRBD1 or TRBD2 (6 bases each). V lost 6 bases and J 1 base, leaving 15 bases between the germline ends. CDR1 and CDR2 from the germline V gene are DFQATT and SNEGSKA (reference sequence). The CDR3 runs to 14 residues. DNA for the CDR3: TGCAGTGCCCCGCCGGGGGCACGCCAAGAGACCCAGTACTTC. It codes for CSAPPGARQETQYF.

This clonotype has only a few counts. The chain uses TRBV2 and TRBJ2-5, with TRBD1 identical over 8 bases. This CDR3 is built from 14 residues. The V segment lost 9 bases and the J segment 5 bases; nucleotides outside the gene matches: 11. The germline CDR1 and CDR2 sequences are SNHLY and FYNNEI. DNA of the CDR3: TGTGCCAGTCGACCAGACAGGGGCCTTGAGACCCAGTACTTC. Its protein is CASRPDRGLETQYF.

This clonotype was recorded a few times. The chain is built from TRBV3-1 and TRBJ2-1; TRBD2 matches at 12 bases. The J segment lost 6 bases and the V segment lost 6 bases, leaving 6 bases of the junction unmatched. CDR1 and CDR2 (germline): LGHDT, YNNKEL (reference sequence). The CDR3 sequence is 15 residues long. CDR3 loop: CASRPSGRGSNEQFF. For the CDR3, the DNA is TGTGCCAGCAGACCTAGCGGGAGGGGTAGCAATGAGCAGTTCTTC.

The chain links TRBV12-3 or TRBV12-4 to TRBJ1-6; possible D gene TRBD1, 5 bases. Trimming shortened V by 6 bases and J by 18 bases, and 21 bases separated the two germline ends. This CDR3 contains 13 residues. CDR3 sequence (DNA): TGTGCCAGCAGCCCAAACAGGCAAGGCACGACCCACTTT. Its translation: CASSPNRQGTTHF.

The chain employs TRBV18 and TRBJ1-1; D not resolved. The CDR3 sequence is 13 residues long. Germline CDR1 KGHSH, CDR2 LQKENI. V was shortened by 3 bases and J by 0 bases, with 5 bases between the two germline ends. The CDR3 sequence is CASSPSVNTEAFF. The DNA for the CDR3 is TGTGCCAGCTCACCCTCGGTGAACACTGAAGCTTTCTTT.

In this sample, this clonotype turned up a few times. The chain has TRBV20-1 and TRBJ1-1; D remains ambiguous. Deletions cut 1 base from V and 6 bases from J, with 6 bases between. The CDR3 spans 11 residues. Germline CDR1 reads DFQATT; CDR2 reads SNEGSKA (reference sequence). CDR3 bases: TGCAGTGCTAGAGTAAAGTCTGAAGCTTTCTTT. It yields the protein CSARVKSEAFF.

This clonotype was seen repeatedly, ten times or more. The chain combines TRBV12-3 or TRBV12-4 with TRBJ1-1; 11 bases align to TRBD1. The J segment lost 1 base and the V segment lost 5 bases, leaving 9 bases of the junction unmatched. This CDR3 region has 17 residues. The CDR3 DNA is TGTGCCAGCAGTGAATCCGGGACAGGGGGTGCGAACACTGAAGCTTTCTTT. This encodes CASSESGTGGANTEAFF.

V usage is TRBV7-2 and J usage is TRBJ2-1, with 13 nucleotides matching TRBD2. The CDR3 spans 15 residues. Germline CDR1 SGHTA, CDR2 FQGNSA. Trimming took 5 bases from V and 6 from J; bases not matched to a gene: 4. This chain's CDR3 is CASSGGTSGINEQFF. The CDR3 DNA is TGTGCCAGCAGCGGAGGGACTAGCGGGATCAATGAGCAGTTCTTC.

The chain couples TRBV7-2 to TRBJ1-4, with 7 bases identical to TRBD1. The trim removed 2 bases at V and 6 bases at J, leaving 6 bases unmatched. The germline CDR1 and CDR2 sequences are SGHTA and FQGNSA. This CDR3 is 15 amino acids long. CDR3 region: CASSLPRQGDEKLFF. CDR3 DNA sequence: TGTGCCAGCAGCTTACCTCGGCAGGGGGATGAAAAACTGTTTTTT.

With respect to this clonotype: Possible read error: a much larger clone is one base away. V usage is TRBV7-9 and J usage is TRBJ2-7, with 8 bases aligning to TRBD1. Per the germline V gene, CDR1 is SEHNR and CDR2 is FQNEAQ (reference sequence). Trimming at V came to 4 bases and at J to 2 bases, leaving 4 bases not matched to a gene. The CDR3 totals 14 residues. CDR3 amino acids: CASSSPGQAYEQYF. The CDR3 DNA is TGTGCCAGCAGCTCACCGGGACAGGCCTACGAGCAGTACTTC.

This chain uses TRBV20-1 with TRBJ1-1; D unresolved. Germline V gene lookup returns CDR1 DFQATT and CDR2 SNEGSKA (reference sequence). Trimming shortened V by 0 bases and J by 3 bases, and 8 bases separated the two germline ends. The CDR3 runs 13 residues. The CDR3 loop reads CSARDGEHTEAFF. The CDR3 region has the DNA TGCAGTGCTAGAGATGGGGAACACACTGAAGCTTTCTTT.

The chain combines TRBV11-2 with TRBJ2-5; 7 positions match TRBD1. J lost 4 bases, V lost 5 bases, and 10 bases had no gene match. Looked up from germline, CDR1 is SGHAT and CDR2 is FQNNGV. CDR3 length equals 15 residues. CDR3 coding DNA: TGTGCCAGCAGCCCTAGGGGAAGGGGGCCAGAGACCCAGTACTTC. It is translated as CASSPRGRGPETQYF.

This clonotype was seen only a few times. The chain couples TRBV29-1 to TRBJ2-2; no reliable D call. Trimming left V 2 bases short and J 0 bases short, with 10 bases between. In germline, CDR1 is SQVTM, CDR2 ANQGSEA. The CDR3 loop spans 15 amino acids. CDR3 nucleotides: TGCAGCGTTGAATCTCGGAGAGCGAACACCGGGGAGCTGTTTTTT. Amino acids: CSVESRRANTGELFF.

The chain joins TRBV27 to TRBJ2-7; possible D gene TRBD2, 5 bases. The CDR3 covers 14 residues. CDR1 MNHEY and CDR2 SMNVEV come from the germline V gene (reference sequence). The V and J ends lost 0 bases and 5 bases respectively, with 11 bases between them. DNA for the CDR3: TGTGCCAGCAGTTTATCCTGGACGGGAAACGAGCAGTACTTC. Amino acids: CASSLSWTGNEQYF.

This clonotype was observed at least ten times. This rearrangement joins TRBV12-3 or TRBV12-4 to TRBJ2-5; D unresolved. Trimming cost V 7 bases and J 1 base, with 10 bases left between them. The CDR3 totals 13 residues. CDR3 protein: CASNSASQETQYF. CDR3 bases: TGTGCCAGCAACTCAGCGAGCCAAGAGACCCAGTACTTC.

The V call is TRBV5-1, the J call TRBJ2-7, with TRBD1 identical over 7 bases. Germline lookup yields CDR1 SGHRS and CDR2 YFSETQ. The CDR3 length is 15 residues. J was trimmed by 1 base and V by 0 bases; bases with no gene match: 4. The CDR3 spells CASSLDQGVSYEQYF. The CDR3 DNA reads TGCGCCAGCAGCTTGGACCAGGGGGTTTCCTACGAGCAGTACTTC.

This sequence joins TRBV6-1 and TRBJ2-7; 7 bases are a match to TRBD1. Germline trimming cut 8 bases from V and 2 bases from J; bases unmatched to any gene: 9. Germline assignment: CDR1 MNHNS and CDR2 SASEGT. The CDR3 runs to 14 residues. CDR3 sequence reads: CASGPGGTPYEQYF. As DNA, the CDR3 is TGTGCCAGCGGGCCAGGGGGTACGCCCTACGAGCAGTACTTC.

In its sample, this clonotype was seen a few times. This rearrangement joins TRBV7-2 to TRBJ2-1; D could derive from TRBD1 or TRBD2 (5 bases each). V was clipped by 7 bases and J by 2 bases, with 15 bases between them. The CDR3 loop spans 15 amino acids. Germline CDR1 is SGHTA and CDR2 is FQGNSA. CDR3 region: CASNRGSDTYNEQFF. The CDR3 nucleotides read TGTGCCAGCAACCGGGGCAGTGACACCTACAATGAGCAGTTCTTC.

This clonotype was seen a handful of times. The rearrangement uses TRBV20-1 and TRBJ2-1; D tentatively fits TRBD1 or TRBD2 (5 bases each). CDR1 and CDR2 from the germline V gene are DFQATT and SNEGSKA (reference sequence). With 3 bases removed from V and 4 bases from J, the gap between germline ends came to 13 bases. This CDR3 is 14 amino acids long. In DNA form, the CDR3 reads TGCAGTGCTAGCCGGGACGGTGGGTACAATGAGCAGTTCTTC. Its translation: CSASRDGGYNEQFF.

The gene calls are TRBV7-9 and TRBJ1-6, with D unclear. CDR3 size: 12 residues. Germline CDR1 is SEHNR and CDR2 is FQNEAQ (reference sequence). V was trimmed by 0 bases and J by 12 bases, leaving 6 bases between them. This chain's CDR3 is CASSLAGQPLHF. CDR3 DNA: TGTGCCAGCAGCTTAGCAGGGCAACCCCTCCACTTT.

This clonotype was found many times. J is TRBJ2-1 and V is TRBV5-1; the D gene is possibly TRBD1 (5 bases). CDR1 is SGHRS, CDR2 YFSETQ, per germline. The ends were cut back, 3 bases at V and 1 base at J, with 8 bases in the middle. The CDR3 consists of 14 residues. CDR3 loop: CASSSGISYNEQFF. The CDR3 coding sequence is TGCGCCAGCAGCTCAGGGATTTCCTACAATGAGCAGTTCTTC.

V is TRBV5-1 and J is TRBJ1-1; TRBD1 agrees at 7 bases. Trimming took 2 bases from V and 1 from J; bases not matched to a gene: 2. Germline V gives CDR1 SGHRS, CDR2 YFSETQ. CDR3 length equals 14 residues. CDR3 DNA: TGCGCCAGCAGCTTCCAGGGGGGGAACACTGAAGCTTTCTTT. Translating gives CASSFQGGNTEAFF.

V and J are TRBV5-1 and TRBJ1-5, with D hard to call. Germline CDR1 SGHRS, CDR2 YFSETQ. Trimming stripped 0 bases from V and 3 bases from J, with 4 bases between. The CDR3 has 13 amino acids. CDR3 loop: CASSLEANQPQHF. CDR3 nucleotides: TGCGCCAGCAGCTTGGAGGCCAATCAGCCCCAGCATTTT. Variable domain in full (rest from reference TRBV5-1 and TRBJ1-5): KAGVTQTPRYLIKTRGQQVTLSCSPISGHRSVSWYQQTPGQGLQFLFEYFSETQRNKGNFPGRFSGRQFSNSRSEMNVSTLELGDSALYLCASSLEANQPQHFGDGTRLSIL.

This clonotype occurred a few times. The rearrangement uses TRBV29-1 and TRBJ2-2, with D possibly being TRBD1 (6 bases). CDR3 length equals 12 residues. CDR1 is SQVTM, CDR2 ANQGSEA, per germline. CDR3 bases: TGCATGGCAGGGGAAAACACCGGGGAGCTGTTTTTT. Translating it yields CMAGENTGELFF.

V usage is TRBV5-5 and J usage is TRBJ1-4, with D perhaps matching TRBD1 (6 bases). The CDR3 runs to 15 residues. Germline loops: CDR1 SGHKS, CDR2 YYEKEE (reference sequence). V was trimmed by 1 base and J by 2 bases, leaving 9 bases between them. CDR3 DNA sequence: TGTGCCAGCAGCTTGTCCACAGGGACTAATGAAAAACTGTTTTTT. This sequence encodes CASSLSTGTNEKLFF.